The rows below give T cell receptor beta chains drawn from one sample of a study of T-cell memory formation after mild COVID-19. TCRdb independently ran MiXCR on the 5' RACE reads; one entry per CDR3 protein. The table includes about 440,000 distinct CDR3 sequences, about 19% detected once. The sequenced material came from PBMCs or a T cell subset sorted from them (not recorded which). The receptors come from an adult woman who had mild COVID-19 (a few samples of this study predate the infection). Cell type and time point are not known. Each CDR3 is given with its conserved first and last residue. The D gene is left open where the match is weak. Not all rows give a size; the values are once, few, many and, for expanded clones, a class.

abundance,d_gene,j_gene,v_gene,CDR3aa,CDR3nt
-,-,TRBJ2-1,TRBV20-1,CSARGDSRGSSYNEQFF,TGCAGTGCTAGAGGGGATTCGAGGGGGAGCTCCTACAATGAGCAGTTCTTC
-,-,TRBJ2-2,TRBV5-4,CATFEGPNTGELFF,TGTGCCACCTTCGAGGGACCGAACACCGGGGAGCTGTTTTTT
-,TRBD1,TRBJ2-1,TRBV5-1,CASSPDGQGAHNEQFF,TGCGCCAGCAGCCCGGACGGACAGGGGGCCCACAATGAGCAGTTCTTC
few,-,TRBJ2-2,TRBV4-1,CASSQDANTGELFF,TGCGCCAGCAGCCAAGATGCGAACACCGGGGAGCTGTTTTTT
-,-,TRBJ2-7,TRBV5-6,CASSFGPGDEQYF,TGTGCCAGCAGCTTTGGCCCGGGGGACGAGCAGTACTTC
-,TRBD2,TRBJ2-5,TRBV4-2,CASSSTGAGGQETQYF,TGTGCCAGCAGCTCGACGGGTGCGGGGGGCCAAGAGACCCAGTACTTC
-,-,TRBJ1-2,TRBV7-9,CASSLSEGLSVYGYTF,TGTGCCAGCAGCTTATCGGAGGGCCTCAGTGTCTATGGCTACACCTTC
-,TRBD2,TRBJ2-2,TRBV4-2,CASSQGTSRGELFF,TGTGCCAGCAGCCAAGGGACTAGTCGGGGGGAGCTGTTTTTT
-,TRBD1,TRBJ2-1,TRBV18,CASSPFSTGVNEQFF,TGTGCCAGCTCACCATTCTCCACAGGGGTCAATGAGCAGTTCTTC
-,-,TRBJ1-6,TRBV4-3,CASSQEGVGDSPLHF,TGCGCCAGCAGCCAAGAAGGGGTGGGGGACTCACCCCTCCACTTT
-,-,TRBJ2-7,TRBV2,CASLEGLGAVSYEQYF,TGTGCCAGCCTAGAGGGGCTGGGGGCTGTCTCCTACGAGCAGTACTTC